This T cell receptor (beta chain) was captured by sequencing in a study of tumor-infiltrating lymphocytes in primary liver carcinoma. Findings and caveats of the study: Overlap between tumor regions exceeded overlap of tumor with adjacent tissue or blood.

Priming with a constant-region primer yielded TCR beta cDNA from about 500 ng total RNA. Each TCR beta library was derived from three nested multiplex PCR rounds that employed slightly modified ARM-PCR. Rounds one and two of PCR, each of about 10 cycles, were primed with TRBV1-TRBV30 forward primers and a C-beta reverse primer. TCRdb re-called the multiplex PCR reads with MiXCR, one entry per CDR3 protein. The sample includes fewer than 90,000 distinct CDR3 sequences, approximately 77% of them seen just once. The tissue used was unsorted bulk material of about 19-34 mg. RNA and DNA were co-extracted from it with the AllPrep DNA/RNA mini kit. This clonotype appeared a few times. Its antigen is still unknown. Germline values: CDR1 SGHRS, CDR2 YFSETQ. The ends lost 5 bases at V and 7 bases at J; junction bases unmatched: 4. The CDR3 sequence is 14 residues long.

The TCR was taken from a man between 40 and 49 years old with primary liver carcinoma and hepatitis B virus infection. The sequenced sample was liver tumor tissue from sampling region 1. The subset here: tumor region T1, superior pole. V and J are TRBV5-1 and TRBJ2-2; 11 bases fit TRBD2. The chain's CDR3 is CASRTSGDDGELFF. CDR3 sequence (DNA): TGCGCCAGCAGGACTAGCGGGGATGACGGGGAGCTGTTTTTT.